This T cell receptor beta chain was documented in a study of identical twins. The V gene lost 5 bases and the J gene lost 5 bases, with 6 bases spanning the gap. Germline CDR1 SEHNR, CDR2 FQNEAQ (reference sequence). The CDR3 contains 12 residues. Addition of a universal primer site occurred through template switching, and cDNA carried unique molecular identifiers. MiXCR, applied by TCRdb to the 5' RACE reads, yields one record per CDR3 protein. Of 400,000 to 650,000 distinct CDR3 sequences listed, around 20% are singletons. The data also belong to a second study, concerning T cells expressing NK-cell markers. Turning to that study: In the group of eight sequenced donors, seven were HCMV-seropositive and one was seronegative. Sorting of alpha-beta TCR T cells alone was achieved in several experiments with an anti-gamma-delta TCR antibody. Whether expanded NKG2C-expressing T cell clones recognize HCMV is unknown.

V usage is TRBV7-9 and J usage is TRBJ1-4; D is uncertain. The sequence derives from a woman in her late teens or twenties in good health. The sample comprised CD4+ T cells sorted from blood. In DNA, the CDR3 is TGTGCCAGCAGCCCGGAGAATGAAAAACTGTTTTTT. It is translated as CASSPENEKLFF.